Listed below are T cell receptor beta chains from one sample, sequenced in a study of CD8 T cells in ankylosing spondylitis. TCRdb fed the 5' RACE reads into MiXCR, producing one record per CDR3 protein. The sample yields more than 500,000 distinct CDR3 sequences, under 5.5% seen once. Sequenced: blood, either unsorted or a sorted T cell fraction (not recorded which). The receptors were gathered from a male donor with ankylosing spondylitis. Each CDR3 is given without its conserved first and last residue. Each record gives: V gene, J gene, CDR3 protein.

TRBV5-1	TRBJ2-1	ASSLWTSGGGEQF
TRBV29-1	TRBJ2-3	SVERDGAGDTQY
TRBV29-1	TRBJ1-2	SADGQGYGYT
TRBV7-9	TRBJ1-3	ASSLGSGTGNTIY
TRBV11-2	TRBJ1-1	ASSLGRRENTEAF
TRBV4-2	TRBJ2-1	ASSRSILGLAGGNEQF
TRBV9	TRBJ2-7	ASSPSVRGVDEQY
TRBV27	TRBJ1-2	ASSFGAGTSYGYT
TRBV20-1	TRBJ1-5	SASIGTGNNQPQH
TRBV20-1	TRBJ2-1	SARERYRGNEQF
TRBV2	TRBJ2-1	ASSASFRNEQF